Listed below are T cell receptor beta chains from one sample, sequenced in a study of CD8 T cells in Susac syndrome. TCRdb reprocessed the immunoSEQ multiplex PCR reads with MiXCR, giving one entry per CDR3 protein. This table has approximately 150,000 distinct CDR3 sequences, 94% appearing once. The specimen was CD4+ T cells from PBMCs. The receptors come from a human donor in good health. Both conserved end residues are part of each CDR3. D genes are given only for firm matches. Part of the rows lack a size; the others show once, few, many or a class for expanded clones.

j_gene,abundance,v_gene,d_gene,CDR3aa,CDR3nt
TRBJ2-7,.,TRBV14,.,CASSPFPTRYEQYF,TGTGCCAGCAGCCCCTTCCCCACCAGGTACGAGCAGTACTTC
TRBJ1-1,.,TRBV7-9,.,CASSVVLPNTEAFF,TGTGCCAGCAGCGTAGTCCTTCCGAACACTGAAGCTTTCTTT
TRBJ2-1,few,TRBV18,.,CASSPGPIYNEQFF,TGTGCCAGCTCACCAGGTCCGATTTACAATGAGCAGTTCTTC
TRBJ2-7,.,TRBV10-3,TRBD2,CAIRSLAGTYEQYF,TGTGCCATCAGGTCCCTAGCGGGAACCTACGAGCAGTACTTC
TRBJ2-5,once,TRBV7-2,TRBD1,CASSPLQGAQETQYF,TGTGCCAGCAGCCCACTACAGGGGGCACAAGAGACCCAGTACTTC
TRBJ2-7,.,TRBV18,TRBD2,CASSSTSGSNHEQYF,TGTGCCAGCTCATCCACTAGCGGGAGTAATCACGAGCAGTACTTC
TRBJ2-2,once,TRBV10-3,.,CAISEVSPGELFF,TGTGCCATCAGTGAGGTGTCGCCCGGGGAGCTGTTTTTT
TRBJ2-6,.,TRBV12-3/TRBV12-4,.,CASSTGATGANVLTF,TGTGCCAGCAGCACGGGGGCCACTGGGGCCAACGTCCTGACTTTC
TRBJ1-5,.,TRBV6-2/TRBV6-3,.,CASSGAMGGNQPQHF,TGTGCCAGCAGCGGTGCGATGGGGGGCAATCAGCCCCAGCATTTT
TRBJ1-1,.,TRBV19,.,CASSMDSYTEAFF,TGTGCCAGTAGTATGGACAGTTACACTGAAGCTTTCTTT